These 2 T cell receptor beta chains share one sample of origin, sequenced in a study of blood T cell repertoires in COVID-19. Clones were read by immunoSEQ multiplex PCR, and TCRdb kept only the in-frame ones, dropping some. The sample carries 150,000 to 200,000 clones, roughly 85% recorded once. Sequenced: peripheral blood. These receptors came from a human donor with acute or convalescent COVID-19. The donor label of this sample is uncertain.

The J gene is TRBJ2-5, the V gene TRBV6-2 or TRBV6-3; 8 nucleotides line up with TRBD2. This CDR3 region has 15 residues. CDR1 and CDR2 from the germline V gene are MNHEY and SVGEGT. Unmatched junction bases numbered 12, after V lost 5 bases and J lost 7 bases. The CDR3 sequence: CASSNLPGGVGTQYF. The CDR3, as DNA: TGTGCCAGCAGTAACCTCCCGGGGGGGGTCGGGACCCAGTACTTC.

This clone was observed a handful of times. The chain recombines TRBV10-3 with TRBJ1-2; no clear D gene. V was cut by 9 bases and J by 8 bases, with 25 bases left in between. CDR1 is ENHRY and CDR2 is SYGVKD in the germline V gene. The CDR3 totals 15 residues. The DNA for the CDR3 is TGTGCCATGAACGGAGGTGGGGTCGGACCGGCAGGCTACACCTTC. It yields the protein CAMNGGGVGPAGYTF.